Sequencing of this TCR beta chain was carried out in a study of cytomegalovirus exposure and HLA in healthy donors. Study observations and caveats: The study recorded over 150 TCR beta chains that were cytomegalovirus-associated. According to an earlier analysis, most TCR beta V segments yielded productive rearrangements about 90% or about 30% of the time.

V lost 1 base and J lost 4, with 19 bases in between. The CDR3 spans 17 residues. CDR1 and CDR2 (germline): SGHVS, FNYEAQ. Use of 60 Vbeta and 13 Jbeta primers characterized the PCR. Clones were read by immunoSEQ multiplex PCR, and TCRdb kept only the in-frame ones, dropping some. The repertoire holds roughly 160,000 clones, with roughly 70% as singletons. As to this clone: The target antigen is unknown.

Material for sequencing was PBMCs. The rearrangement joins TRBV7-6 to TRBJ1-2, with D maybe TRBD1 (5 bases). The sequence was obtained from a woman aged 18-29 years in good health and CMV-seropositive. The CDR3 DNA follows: TGTGCCAGCAGCTTAGGGGTCGGGGGGGAAATCGGCTATGGCTACACCTTC. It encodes CASSLGVGGEIGYGYTF.